These T cell receptor beta chains were read from a single sample in a study of graft-versus-host responses after intestinal transplantation. These TCRs' antigens remain unknown. Assay used: immunoSEQ multiplex PCR; TCRdb lists only in-frame clones, some missing. The sample carries 80,000 to 100,000 clones, 85% to 90% recorded once. The sample here was unstimulated CD4+ T cells sorted from spleen or lymph node cells, taken before intestinal transplant. All receptors come from a human donor who received an intestinal transplant. The CDR3 runs from the conserved cysteine through the conserved F or W. D genes are given only for firm matches. Some rows mark clone size as missing; the rest say once, few, many or name a class of expanded clone.

V gene	CDR3 length	D gene	J gene	clone size	CDR3 protein	CDR3 DNA
TRBV28	17	.	TRBJ2-3	.	CASRGAPGTVSTDTQYF	TGTGCCAGCAGGGGGGCCCCTGGGACGGTTAGCACAGATACGCAGTATTTT
TRBV6-6	14	.	TRBJ2-1	few	CASSNRVSYNEQFF	TGTGCCAGCAGTAACAGGGTATCCTACAATGAGCAGTTCTTC
TRBV19	14	TRBD1	TRBJ1-5	.	CASSPTGSNQPQHF	TGTGCCAGTAGTCCGACAGGGAGCAATCAGCCCCAGCATTTT
TRBV4-1	21	TRBD2	TRBJ2-1	.	CASSQDPPGLAGSSSYNEQFF	TGCGCCAGCAGCCAAGATCCCCCGGGACTAGCGGGGTCGAGCTCCTACAATGAGCAGTTCTTC
TRBV28	15	.	TRBJ2-5	.	CAIGSLPGNQETQYF	TGTGCCATCGGATCGCTTCCCGGGAACCAAGAGACCCAGTACTTC
TRBV20-1	10	.	TRBJ1-1	.	CSGGLPEAFF	TGCAGTGGGGGACTTCCAGAAGCTTTCTTT
TRBV25-1	17	.	TRBJ2-5	.	CASSEGGRAVAIETQYF	TGTGCCAGCAGTGAAGGAGGGCGGGCCGTGGCAATAGAGACCCAGTACTTC
TRBV5-6	14	.	TRBJ2-1	.	CASSLPGFSNEQFF	TGTGCCAGCAGCTTGCCAGGATTCTCCAATGAGCAGTTCTTC
TRBV27	16	.	TRBJ2-2	.	CASSLSGVLSTGELFF	TGTGCCAGCAGTTTATCAGGGGTTCTTTCCACCGGGGAGCTGTTTTTT
TRBV4-1	15	TRBD1	TRBJ2-5	.	CASSQEGTGQETQYF	TGCGCCAGCAGCCAAGAGGGGACAGGGCAAGAGACCCAGTACTTC
TRBV6-5	15	TRBD1	TRBJ1-2	few	CASSYSGTGGYGYTF	TGTGCCAGCAGTTACTCCGGGACAGGGGGCTATGGCTACACCTTC
TRBV18	18	TRBD2	TRBJ2-7	.	CASSPGLAGVSGYGEQYF	TGTGCCAGCTCACCGGGACTAGCGGGAGTGTCGGGATACGGGGAGCAGTACTTC
TRBV19	15	.	TRBJ2-7	.	CASTCRGRGGYEQYF	TGTGCCAGTACCTGTCGGGGCAGGGGCGGTTACGAGCAGTACTTC
TRBV2	13	.	TRBJ2-5	.	CASSQEASGTQYF	TGTGCCAGCAGCCAAGAGGCAAGCGGGACCCAGTACTTC
TRBV25-1	13	.	TRBJ2-1	.	CASKTALGNEQFF	TGTGCCAGCAAGACTGCCCTCGGGAATGAGCAGTTCTTC
TRBV6-1	16	.	TRBJ1-2	.	CASSEISTARPYGYTF	TGTGCCAGCAGTGAAATTTCGACAGCAAGACCCTATGGCTACACCTTC
TRBV9	14	TRBD1	TRBJ2-7	.	CASSARDRDYEQYF	TGTGCCAGCAGCGCGAGGGACAGGGATTACGAGCAGTACTTC
TRBV19	14	.	TRBJ1-4	.	CASARTGDNEKLFF	TGTGCCAGTGCCCGTACAGGAGACAATGAAAAACTGTTTTTT
TRBV19	13	.	TRBJ2-7	.	CASRPAGPYEQYF	TGTGCCAGTAGGCCAGCGGGCCCCTACGAGCAGTACTTC
TRBV5-1	14	.	TRBJ2-7	.	CASSLRGVAYEQYF	TGCGCCAGCAGCTTGCGGGGAGTAGCCTACGAGCAGTACTTC
TRBV5-6	15	TRBD1	TRBJ2-7	.	CASSLFRGSQYEQYF	TGTGCCAGCAGCCTTTTCAGGGGGTCCCAGTACGAGCAGTACTTC
TRBV18	14	.	TRBJ1-2	many	CASSPIGSPEGYTF	TGTGCCAGCTCACCAATAGGCTCCCCGGAGGGCTACACCTTC
TRBV5-1	15	TRBD2	TRBJ2-7	.	CASSRGKVAGDEQYF	TGCGCCAGCAGCCGGGGTAAAGTAGCGGGAGACGAGCAGTACTTC
TRBV9	16	TRBD2	TRBJ2-5	.	CASSPLPGLAGETQYF	TGTGCCAGCAGCCCTCTACCGGGACTAGCGGGAGAGACCCAGTACTTC
TRBV6-1	15	.	TRBJ2-3	.	CASSARGAPPDTQYF	TGTGCCAGCAGTGCCAGGGGAGCACCCCCAGATACGCAGTATTTT
TRBV7-9	13	.	TRBJ2-7	.	CASSLAAIYEQYF	TGTGCCAGCAGCTTAGCGGCCATCTACGAGCAGTACTTC
TRBV28	11	.	TRBJ1-5	.	CASSFDQPQHF	TGTGCCAGCAGTTTCGATCAGCCCCAGCATTTT
TRBV5-1	15	TRBD2	TRBJ2-1	many	CASNLAGGFNNEQFF	TGCGCCAGCAACCTAGCGGGGGGGTTTAACAATGAGCAGTTCTTC
TRBV9	13	.	TRBJ1-3	.	CASSVGEENTIYF	TGTGCCAGCAGCGTGGGGGAGGAAAACACCATATATTTT
TRBV28	16	TRBD1	TRBJ2-5	.	CASSTPGQGSAETQYF	TGTGCCAGCAGTACCCCGGGACAGGGGTCGGCAGAGACCCAGTACTTC
TRBV11-2	14	TRBD1	TRBJ2-3	.	CASIYRGTTDTQYF	TGTGCCAGCATTTACAGGGGTACGACAGATACGCAGTATTTT
TRBV6-1	14	TRBD1	TRBJ1-3	few	CASSQTGSGNTIYF	TGTGCCAGCAGTCAGACAGGGTCGGGAAACACCATATATTTT
TRBV27	15	TRBD1	TRBJ1-5	.	CASRPGQGGNQPQHF	TGTGCCAGCCGGCCTGGACAGGGGGGTAATCAGCCCCAGCATTTT
TRBV11-1	17	.	TRBJ2-7	.	CASSLVPGKAVAYEQYF	TGTGCCAGCAGCTTAGTCCCCGGGAAAGCGGTAGCCTACGAGCAGTACTTC
TRBV18	15	.	TRBJ2-7	.	CASAPEAGGPYEQYF	TGTGCCAGCGCACCGGAGGCAGGGGGGCCCTACGAGCAGTACTTC
TRBV5-1	15	TRBD2	TRBJ2-3	.	CASSLGSGSTDTQYF	TGCGCCAGCAGCTTGGGTAGCGGGAGCACAGATACGCAGTATTTT
TRBV19	17	.	TRBJ1-5	.	CASIPSPGEYSNQPQHF	TGTGCCAGTATCCCCTCCCCGGGAGAGTATAGCAATCAGCCCCAGCATTTT
TRBV5-1	16	TRBD2	TRBJ2-3	.	CASSPGLAGGTDTQYF	TGCGCCAGCAGCCCAGGACTAGCGGGAGGGACAGATACGCAGTATTTT
TRBV7-9	15	TRBD2	TRBJ2-7	.	CASSLGLAGTYEQYF	TGTGCCAGCAGCTTAGGTCTAGCGGGGACCTACGAGCAGTACTTC
TRBV30	16	.	TRBJ2-2	.	CAWRAYRTVNTGELFF	TGTGCCTGGAGAGCGTATCGGACAGTTAACACCGGGGAGCTGTTTTTT
TRBV14	13	.	TRBJ2-7	few	CASSHRGPYEQYF	TGTGCCAGCAGCCACAGGGGACCCTACGAGCAGTACTTC
TRBV4-2	16	TRBD2	TRBJ2-3	.	CASSQGLAGLTDTQYF	TGTGCCAGCAGCCAGGGACTAGCGGGGCTCACAGATACGCAGTATTTT
TRBV27	15	TRBD1	TRBJ2-1	.	CASKRTGTGGHEQFF	TGTGCCAGCAAGAGAACCGGGACAGGGGGACATGAGCAGTTCTTC
TRBV7-9	15	TRBD2	TRBJ2-7	few	CASSSPTSGGYEQYF	TGTGCCAGCAGCTCCCCGACTAGCGGGGGCTACGAGCAGTACTTC
TRBV5-5	15	.	TRBJ1-6	few	CASTPLGQVHSPLHF	TGTGCCAGCACCCCCCTGGGGCAGGTGCATTCACCCCTCCACTTT